Shown below are 25 T cell receptor beta chains from a single sample sequenced in a study of tumor and adjacent non-tumor tissue in lung cancer. TCRbeta libraries were built with three rounds of nested PCR, modified from ARM-PCR. In TCRdb, the multiplex PCR reads were re-called with MiXCR into one record per CDR3 protein. The sample holds more than 90,000 distinct CDR3 sequences, around 64% seen once. No cell sorting was done before RNA was extracted from the tissue. The sequencing input was lung tumor tissue. The source of these receptors is a man between 60 and 70 years old with non-small cell lung cancer.

For this clonotype: A much larger clonotype is one base distant, so this may be a read error. This chain connects TRBV20-1 to TRBJ2-2; 8 bases align to TRBD2. The CDR3 contains 14 residues. The trim removed 4 bases at V and 5 bases at J, leaving 6 bases unmatched. Germline values: CDR1 DFQATT, CDR2 SNEGSKA (reference sequence). CDR3 nucleotide sequence: TGCAGTGCTATGATAGCGGGACGGACCGGGGAGCTGTTTTTT. Translation gives CSAMIAGRTGELFF.

Regarding this clonotype: A much larger clonotype is one base distant, so this may be a read error. The chain couples TRBV20-1 to TRBJ2-2; TRBD1 aligns across 7 bases. The trim removed 6 bases at V and 1 base at J, leaving 5 bases unmatched. CDR3 length: 14 amino acids. Germline values: CDR1 DFQATT, CDR2 SNEGSKA (reference sequence). CDR3 sequence reads: CSALGQRNTGELFF. CDR3 in DNA: TGCAGTGCCCTGGGACAGAGGAACACCGGGGAGCTGTTTTTT.

Notes on this clonotype: At one end the junction does not follow the germline gene, possibly because of a read error. This chain joins TRBV6-6 and TRBJ1-2; D possibly corresponds to TRBD1 (5 bases). Per germline, CDR1 MNHNY and CDR2 SVGAGI (reference sequence). The CDR3 covers 13 residues. Here the CDR3 DNA reads TGTGCGAGCAATTCCGGGGACCGCTACGGCTACACCTTC. Translation gives CASNSGDRYGYTF.

This sequence joins TRBV28 and TRBJ2-7, with 8 bases matching TRBD2. Germline-derived CDR1 and CDR2 are MDHEN and SYDVKM. V shed 6 bases and J 13 bases; nucleotides not matched to a gene: 23. The CDR3 is made up of 16 amino acids. CDR3 in amino acids: CASRTRGRGGSYGQYF. Written as DNA, the CDR3 is TGTGCCAGCAGAACCCGGGGCCGGGGGGGATCCTACGGGCAATACTTC.

Notes on this clonotype: A much larger clone lies a single base off, so this may be a read error. The chain joins TRBV29-1 to TRBJ1-2; weak D call: TRBD1 (5 bases). Germline CDR1 SQVTM, CDR2 ANQGSEA. CDR3 length equals 13 residues. The V end was cut by 7 bases, the J end by 8 bases, with 20 bases between. The chain's CDR3 is CSAIETASGGYTF. CDR3 bases: TGCAGCGCAATTGAGACAGCGAGCGGCGGCTACACCTTC.

Comments on this clonotype: This clone may be a read error of a much larger clone one base away. The gene calls are TRBV29-1 and TRBJ2-2; the D gene is possibly TRBD1 (7 bases). CDR3 length equals 14 residues. The germline gives CDR1 SQVTM, CDR2 ANQGSEA. V was trimmed by 7 bases and J by 6 bases, leaving 18 bases between them. DNA of the CDR3: TGCAGCGCCCAAAAGGGGGCTAGCGCCGGGGAGCTGTTTTTT. It yields the protein CSAQKGASAGELFF.

Turning to this clonotype: The junction departs from the called germline gene at one end, perhaps through a read error. The chain joins TRBV12-3 or TRBV12-4 to TRBJ2-6, with D possibly TRBD2 on 6 matching bases. The CDR3 runs to 17 residues. The CDR3 loop reads CVSNPGTSVSGANVLTF. The CDR3 DNA sequence: TGTGTCAGCAATCCTGGGACTTCTGTCTCTGGTGCCAACGTCCTGACTTTC.

This clonotype was observed a handful of times. The chain recombines TRBV11-3 with TRBJ2-2; tentative D call: TRBD1 (5 bases). Trimming took 5 bases from V and 5 from J, leaving 12 bases between them. Germline V gene sequence: CDR1 SGHNT, CDR2 YENEEA. The CDR3 runs 14 residues. CDR3 bases: TGTGCCAGCAGCCTAGGGGCGGCGACCGGGGAGCTGTTTTTT. Its protein product is CASSLGAATGELFF.

The sample holds a few counts of this clonotype. This sequence joins TRBV29-1 and TRBJ2-2, with TRBD1 matching 7 bases. This CDR3 has 16 residues. The germline V gene has CDR1 SQVTM and CDR2 ANQGSEA. J lost 10 bases, V lost 8 bases, and 22 bases had no gene match. The CDR3 sequence: CSTLRRGRDSPLELFF. In DNA form, the CDR3 reads TGCAGCACTCTGCGACGAGGCCGGGACAGTCCTTTGGAGCTGTTTTTT.

In regard to this clonotype: The junction does not match germline at one end; this may be a read error. The chain joins TRBV20-1 to TRBJ2-2, with a tentative D call TRBD2 (5 bases). This CDR3 spans 16 amino acids. CDR1 DFQATT and CDR2 SNEGSKA come from the germline V gene (reference sequence). CDR3 sequence reads: CSAIPGDYSNIGELFF. The CDR3 bases are TGCAGTGCTATACCCGGAGACTACTCGAACATCGGGGAGCTGTTTTTT.

A remark on this clonotype: The missing conserved phenylalanine or tryptophan at the end of this CDR3 makes a read error likely. The rearrangement links TRBV6-5 to TRBJ1-1; 7 bases are shared with TRBD1. V shed 6 bases, J shed 3 bases, and the junction held 7 bases outside the gene matches. The CDR3 has 14 amino acids. CDR1 is MNHEY, CDR2 SVGAGI, per germline. DNA for the CDR3: TGTGCCAGCAGAACCGACAGGGTTGACACTGAAGCTTTCATT. Protein product: CASRTDRVDTEAFI.

About this clonotype: The junction does not match germline at one end; this may be a read error. V gene TRBV4-2 combines with J gene TRBJ2-3, with D hard to call. Germline V lookup: CDR1 LGHNA, CDR2 YNFKEQ. The CDR3 runs 12 residues. The CDR3 nucleotides are TGTGCCAGCAACCAAGATAGGTATACACAGTATTTT. Translating gives CASNQDRYTQYF.

The rearrangement uses TRBV12-3 or TRBV12-4 and TRBJ2-5, with 10 bases lining up with TRBD2. CDR3 size: 20 residues. V trimming: 6 bases; J trimming: 5 bases; junction bases outside the gene matches: 24. CDR3 sequence (DNA): TGTGCCAGCAGAAAAAGCGACCACCCGACTAGCGGGCTTCCCCAGGAGACCCAGTACTTC. This codes for CASRKSDHPTSGLPQETQYF.

A few counts support this clonotype. It may be a read error: a sequence one base away is much more abundant. The chain has TRBV20-1 and TRBJ2-1; D is perhaps TRBD2 (5 bases). Germline CDR1 and CDR2: DFQATT and SNEGSKA (reference sequence). The CDR3 contains 14 residues. This CDR3 is CSTRIWDSYNEQFF. In nucleotides, the CDR3 is TGCAGTACTAGGATCTGGGACTCCTACAATGAGCAGTTCTTC.

To note about this clonotype: One end of the junction is discordant with germline, which a read error may explain. V and J are TRBV29-1 and TRBJ2-1, with TRBD2 matching over 9 bases. The length of the CDR3 is 12 residues. The germline V gene encodes CDR1 SQVTM and CDR2 ANQGSEA. The CDR3 protein is CGAAGGYNEQFF. CDR3 DNA: TGTGGCGCAGCGGGAGGCTACAATGAGCAGTTCTTC.

As to this clonotype: The conserved closing phenylalanine or tryptophan is absent in this CDR3, likely reflecting a read error. No DNA is shown, since the ends of the CDR3 on it are uncertain; the CDR3 is the one TCRdb lists. The gene calls are TRBV11-2 and TRBJ1-2; the DNA was not compared with TRBD1, the D call given in the table. Including both end residues, the CDR3 is 13 amino acids long. CDR1 is SGHAT, CDR2 FQNNGV, per germline. The CDR3: CASSASAGVGGYL.

To note about this clonotype: At one end the junction does not follow the germline gene, possibly because of a read error. V is TRBV12-3 or TRBV12-4 and J is TRBJ2-3; 7 positions agree with TRBD1. The CDR3 covers 16 residues. CDR3 bases: TGTGCCAGTCACGGTTCACAGGGGCCCCCCACAGATACACAGTATTTT. It codes for CASHGSQGPPTDTQYF.

Ten or more counts support this clonotype. The CDR3 region is CASSLAETQYF. CDR3 sequence (DNA): TGTGCCAGCAGCTTAGCCGAGACCCAGTACTTC. The V call is TRBV7-9, the J call TRBJ2-5; no definite D call. This CDR3 has 11 residues. CDR1 and CDR2 from the germline V gene are SEHNR and FQNEAQ (reference sequence). Trimming removed 0 bases at V and 5 bases at J, with 1 base between.

The V gene is TRBV4-2, the J gene TRBJ2-2; D might be TRBD2 (5 bases). The CDR3 covers 16 residues. The germline CDR1 and CDR2 sequences are LGHNA and YNFKEQ. Trimming left V 3 bases short and J 5 bases short, with 16 bases between. The CDR3, as DNA: TGTGCCAGCAGCCAGCAAGCGGTGAGAAATACCGGGGAGCTGTTTTTT. As protein: CASSQQAVRNTGELFF.

This clonotype was seen only once. An end of the junction does not agree with germline; a read error may underlie this. The V gene is TRBV6-6, the J gene TRBJ1-3; D not certain. The CDR3 sequence is 13 residues long. CDR1 is MNHNY and CDR2 is SVGAGI in the germline V gene (reference sequence). CDR3 bases: TGTGCCAGCAGTTTGACAAGGAGAAACAGCATATATTTT. Encoded protein: CASSLTRRNSIYF.

Regarding this clonotype: This could be a read error, since a much larger clone is one nucleotide away. This rearrangement joins TRBV20-1 to TRBJ2-5; D might be TRBD1 (6 bases). CDR1 is DFQATT and CDR2 is SNEGSKA in the germline V gene (reference sequence). The CDR3 covers 15 residues. The CDR3 here is CSDRAPGQALETQYF. The CDR3 DNA follows: TGCAGTGATAGAGCCCCGGGACAAGCCTTAGAGACCCAGTACTTC.

The chain is built from TRBV6-5 and TRBJ2-1; no clear D. Germline lookup yields CDR1 MNHEY and CDR2 SVGAGI. The CDR3 covers 16 residues. V lost 4 bases to trimming and J lost 0 bases, with 13 bases between them. The CDR3 bases are TGTGCCAGCAGTTCCAGTGGGTCGAACTCCTACAATGAGCAGTTCTTC. Its translation: CASSSSGSNSYNEQFF.

The rearrangement links TRBV5-1 to TRBJ1-1; weak D call: TRBD1 (5 bases). Trimming pared 0 bases from V and 6 bases from J, leaving 12 bases between. Germline lookup yields CDR1 SGHRS and CDR2 YFSETQ. This CDR3 spans 14 amino acids. The CDR3 DNA is TGCGCCAGCAGCTTGGCTTGGGGCGCTTCTGAAGCTTTCTTT. Protein product: CASSLAWGASEAFF.

In regard to this clonotype: The junction does not match germline at one end; this may be a read error. This chain uses TRBV11-1 with TRBJ2-7; 8 nucleotides agree with TRBD1. The CDR3 loop spans 15 amino acids. Per germline, CDR1 SGHAT and CDR2 FQDESV (reference sequence). DNA for the CDR3: TGTGCCGGCAGCATCGCGGGACAGGAGCGTTACGAGCAGTACTTC. Its translation is CAGSIAGQERYEQYF.

This clonotype was counted once. CDR3 in amino acids: CSVDGLAGGTNCNEQFF. The CDR3, as DNA: TGCAGCGTTGACGGTCTAGCGGGAGGAACTAACTGTAATGAGCAGTTCTTC. The chain is built from TRBV29-1 and TRBJ2-1; TRBD2 matches at 11 bases. Germline V CDR1 and CDR2: SQVTM, ANQGSEA. This CDR3 region has 17 residues. V lost 3 bases and J lost 7; bases outside the gene matches: 14.